A selection of T cell receptor beta chains follows, all from one sample in a study of vaccination effects on CD4 cells after COVID-19. These receptors' antigens are unknown. Sequenced by immunoSEQ multiplex PCR; TCRdb stores in-frame clones only, minus some. The top ten clones hold around 0.95% of a sample with about 69,000 clones, under 85% of them seen once. The material sequenced was CD4+ T cells from PBMCs cultured with HCoV-OC43 spike peptides, taken after COVID-19 vaccination. The receptors here all came from a human donor who received a COVID-19 vaccine. Both conserved end residues are part of each CDR3. The D gene is left open where the match is weak. The size of a clone is reported for some rows only, either as once, few or many, or as a class for expanded clones.

V gene,clone size,J gene,D gene,CDR3 protein,CDR3 DNA
TRBV10-2,.,TRBJ2-2,TRBD1,CASSFTGAGELFF,TGCGCCAGCAGTTTTACAGGGGCCGGGGAGCTGTTTTTT
TRBV6-6,.,TRBJ1-1,TRBD1,CASSSTGGTEAFF,TGTGCCAGCAGTTCTACAGGGGGAACTGAAGCTTTCTTT
TRBV10-1,.,TRBJ2-2,.,CASSEAFRTGELFF,TGCGCCAGCAGTGAAGCCTTTCGCACCGGGGAGCTGTTTTTT
TRBV11-2,.,TRBJ2-1,.,CASSGRWGNEQFF,TGTGCCAGCAGCGGTCGTTGGGGCAATGAGCAGTTCTTC
TRBV3-1/TRBV3-2,.,TRBJ1-2,.,CASSQDGGNYGYTF,TGTGCCAGCAGCCAAGATGGAGGGAACTATGGCTACACCTTC
TRBV3-1/TRBV3-2,.,TRBJ1-5,TRBD1,CASSQAPGQGFYSNQPQHF,TGTGCCAGCAGCCAAGCTCCGGGACAGGGGTTTTATAGCAATCAGCCCCAGCATTTT
TRBV4-1,.,TRBJ2-1,TRBD1,CASSQPDRGSWEQFF,TGCGCCAGCAGCCAACCTGACAGGGGGTCTTGGGAGCAGTTCTTC
TRBV6-5,few,TRBJ1-5,.,CASSSPGTGNQPQHF,TGTGCCAGCAGTAGCCCCGGGACGGGGAATCAGCCCCAGCATTTT
TRBV19,.,TRBJ1-6,.,CASRGAISSYNSPLHF,TGTGCCAGTAGAGGCGCTATAAGCTCCTATAATTCACCCCTCCACTTT
TRBV24-1,.,TRBJ2-3,TRBD1,CATSDPTLRQGGADTQYF,TGTGCCACCAGTGACCCTACGCTGCGACAGGGGGGGGCAGATACGCAGTATTTT
TRBV9,.,TRBJ2-6,.,CASTLGTLGANVLTF,TGTGCCAGCACCCTGGGGACTTTGGGGGCCAACGTCCTGACTTTC
TRBV7-2,.,TRBJ2-3,TRBD2,CASSPTRAGTSTDTQYF,TGTGCCAGCAGCCCAACACGAGCGGGGACTAGCACAGATACGCAGTATTTT
TRBV5-1,once,TRBJ2-3,TRBD1,CASSKTGIPDTQYF,TGCGCCAGCAGCAAGACAGGGATCCCAGATACGCAGTATTTT
TRBV6-1,.,TRBJ2-5,.,CASSEGAGGETQYF,TGTGCCAGCAGTGAAGGGGCAGGAGGAGAGACCCAGTACTTC
TRBV19,.,TRBJ1-2,.,CATSLRKEGYGYTF,TGTGCCACCTCATTAAGAAAGGAGGGATATGGCTACACCTTC
TRBV7-3,.,TRBJ2-1,.,CASSLRFGNEQFF,TGTGCCAGCAGCTTAAGATTCGGTAATGAGCAGTTCTTC
TRBV30,.,TRBJ2-5,.,CAWNRQLQETQYF,TGTGCCTGGAATCGACAGCTCCAAGAGACCCAGTACTTC
TRBV2,few,TRBJ1-6,.,CASSVVQESPLHF,TGTGCCAGCAGTGTTGTTCAAGAGTCACCCCTCCACTTT
TRBV6-5,.,TRBJ2-1,.,CASTWDTSSYNEQFF,TGTGCCAGCACCTGGGACACGAGCTCCTACAATGAGCAGTTCTTC
TRBV2,.,TRBJ1-2,TRBD1,CASRTGTDSYGYTF,TGTGCCAGCAGGACCGGGACAGACTCCTATGGCTACACCTTC
TRBV5-4,.,TRBJ2-3,TRBD2,CASSYTSGTSTDTQYF,TGTGCCAGCAGCTATACGAGCGGGACTAGCACAGATACGCAGTATTTT
TRBV30,once,TRBJ2-1,.,CAWCHGYNEQFF,TGTGCCTGGTGTCACGGCTACAATGAGCAGTTCTTC
TRBV7-8,.,TRBJ1-5,.,CASSPQGGRNQPQHF,TGTGCCAGCAGCCCACAGGGAGGCCGTAATCAGCCCCAGCATTTT
TRBV3-1/TRBV3-2,few,TRBJ1-3,TRBD1,CASSQAGTGGNTIYF,TGTGCCAGCAGCCAAGCCGGGACAGGCGGAAACACCATATATTTT
TRBV5-1,.,TRBJ2-5,TRBD2,CASSLGGGARETQYF,TGCGCCAGCAGCTTAGGCGGGGGGGCCCGGGAGACCCAGTACTTC
TRBV28,.,TRBJ1-4,TRBD1,CASRLGQGGRRGEKLFF,TGTGCCAGCAGACTAGGACAGGGGGGACGAAGGGGGGAAAAACTGTTTTTT
TRBV3-1/TRBV3-2,.,TRBJ2-2,.,CASSRTVAGELFF,TGTGCCAGCAGCCGGACAGTAGCCGGGGAGCTGTTTTTT
TRBV5-1,.,TRBJ2-2,.,CASSLVAGGAGELFF,TGCGCCAGCAGCTTGGTGGCAGGCGGAGCCGGGGAGCTGTTTTTT
TRBV12-5,few,TRBJ2-2,TRBD1,CASGIGTGAGELFF,TGTGCTAGTGGTATAGGGACAGGGGCCGGGGAGCTGTTTTTT
TRBV10-1,.,TRBJ1-1,.,CASSESGRMNTEAFF,TGCGCCAGCAGTGAGTCCGGCCGCATGAACACTGAAGCTTTCTTT
TRBV9,.,TRBJ2-3,TRBD2,CASSATGTSGDTQYF,TGTGCCAGCAGCGCGACCGGGACTAGCGGAGATACGCAGTATTTT
TRBV5-4,.,TRBJ2-1,TRBD1,CASSLGQGAYNEQFF,TGTGCCAGCAGCTTGGGACAGGGAGCCTACAATGAGCAGTTCTTC
TRBV5-1,.,TRBJ2-5,TRBD2,CASSLDGGVEYF,TGCGCCAGCAGCTTGGATGGGGGGGTGGAATACTTC